Below, 30 T cell receptor beta chains from the same sample are listed, as sequenced in a study of cytomegalovirus exposure and HLA in healthy donors. Assay used: immunoSEQ multiplex PCR; TCRdb lists only in-frame clones, some missing. The table shows under 300,000 clones, with 90% occurring only once. Sequenced material: PBMCs. These receptor sequences come from a woman aged 18-29 years in good health and CMV-seronegative.

V and J are TRBV5-1 and TRBJ1-3; D not resolved. Germline V gives CDR1 SGHRS, CDR2 YFSETQ. This CDR3 has 14 residues. V dropped 4 bases and J dropped 3 bases, with 11 bases sitting between them. The CDR3 reads CASSQEARGNTIYF. The DNA for the CDR3 is TGCGCCAGCAGCCAAGAGGCTCGTGGAAACACCATATATTTT.

The chain combines TRBV5-6 with TRBJ1-1, with D tentatively TRBD1 (5 bases). The germline gives CDR1 SGHDT, CDR2 YYEEEE. The CDR3 runs to 17 residues. V was trimmed by 5 bases and J by 7 bases, leaving 27 bases between them. This chain's CDR3 is CASRRSWGGRSEDEAFF. The CDR3 DNA reads TGTGCCAGCAGACGATCCTGGGGGGGACGGTCGGAGGATGAAGCTTTCTTT. Looking up the rest from reference TRBV5-6 and TRBJ1-1 gives the full variable domain: DAGVTQSPTHLIKTRGQQVTLRCSPKSGHDTVSWYQQALGQGPQFIFQYYEEEERQRGNFPDRFSGHQFPNYSSELNVNALLLGDSALYLCASRRSWGGRSEDEAFFGQGTRLTVV.

V and J are TRBV7-2 and TRBJ2-1, with D perhaps matching TRBD2 (5 bases). In germline, CDR1 is SGHTA, CDR2 FQGNSA. The CDR3 has 16 amino acids. V lost 3 bases, J lost 3 bases, and 15 bases lay in between. CDR3 DNA: TGTGCCAGCAGCTTCTATTGGATCGGGAACTACAATGAGCAGTTCTTC. This codes for CASSFYWIGNYNEQFF.

This clone was counted once. V is TRBV5-8 and J is TRBJ2-2; maybe TRBD2 (6 bases). The CDR3 contains 16 residues. V was clipped by 1 base and J by 7 bases, with 17 bases between them. Looked up from germline, CDR1 is SGHTS and CDR2 is YDEGEE. CDR3 nucleotide sequence: TGTGCCAGCAGCTTGAATGGGATAGCGGAGGGCGGGGAGCTGTTTTTT. As protein: CASSLNGIAEGGELFF.

V usage is TRBV28 and J usage is TRBJ1-2; TRBD1 matches 7 bases. This CDR3 contains 14 residues. CDR1 is MDHEN and CDR2 is SYDVKM in the germline V gene. After removal of 4 bases from V and 5 bases from J, the junction contained 7 bases not matched to a gene. The CDR3 DNA sequence: TGTGCCAGCAGTTACAGGGGCCGGGGGTATGGCTACACCTTC. Translated: CASSYRGRGYGYTF.

A remark on this clone: The CDR3 end shows no conserved phenylalanine or tryptophan, and so a read error is likely. It is unclear where the CDR3 begins or ends on the DNA, so no DNA is shown, and the CDR3 is as TCRdb lists it. V is TRBV27 and J is TRBJ2-7; TRBD1, the table's D call, was not compared with the DNA. The CDR3 length equals 8 residues, ends included. Germline V lookup: CDR1 MNHEY, CDR2 SMNVEV (reference sequence). This CDR3 is CASRLQGY.

The chain combines TRBV10-2 with TRBJ1-4; TRBD1 matches 9 bases. J gave up 11 bases and V 3 bases, and 7 bases lay outside the gene matches. Germline CDR1 reads WSHSY; CDR2 reads SAAADI. The CDR3 runs 14 residues. The CDR3 DNA is TGCGCCAGCAGTGAAGGGACAGGGCTGCGGAAACTGTTTTTT. It translates to CASSEGTGLRKLFF.

The chain is built from TRBV4-1 and TRBJ1-4, with D possibly matching TRBD1 (6 bases). The CDR3 has 13 residues. The germline V gene has CDR1 MGHRA and CDR2 YSYEKL. Trimming cost V 4 bases and J 7 bases, with 10 bases left between them. The chain's CDR3 is CASSRGGIEKLFF. DNA of the CDR3: TGCGCCAGCAGCCGAGGGGGAATTGAAAAACTGTTTTTT.

The V gene is TRBV28, the J gene TRBJ2-5; TRBD2 matches 7 bases. The germline V gene encodes CDR1 MDHEN and CDR2 SYDVKM. The CDR3 has 12 amino acids. The V and J ends lost 7 bases and 2 bases, in that order; junction bases with no gene match: 1. The CDR3 here is CASIGGQETQYF. The CDR3 DNA reads as TGTGCCAGCATCGGGGGGCAAGAGACCCAGTACTTC. The full variable domain, with the rest looked up from reference TRBV28 and TRBJ2-5, is DVKVTQSSRYLVKRTGEKVFLECVQDMDHENMFWYRQDPGLGLRLIYFSYDVKMKEKGDIPEGYSVSREKKERFSLILESASTNQTSMYLCASIGGQETQYFGPGTRLLVL.

The V and J genes are TRBV7-2 and TRBJ2-7; 7 nucleotides agree with TRBD1. This CDR3 is 14 amino acids long. V lost 5 bases and J lost 1; bases outside the gene matches: 5. Germline V lookup: CDR1 SGHTA, CDR2 FQGNSA. The CDR3 sequence is CASSAGDSSYEQYF. In DNA form, the CDR3 reads TGTGCCAGCAGCGCCGGGGACAGTTCCTACGAGCAGTACTTC.

The chain recombines TRBV6-5 with TRBJ1-4, with a tentative D call TRBD1 (5 bases). Trimming stripped 0 bases from V and 8 bases from J, with 13 bases between. This CDR3 spans 15 amino acids. The germline V gene has CDR1 MNHEY and CDR2 SVGAGI. CDR3 DNA sequence: TGTGCCAGCAGTTACTCTGGGACTGGCGCGGAAAAACTGTTTTTT. Translating it yields CASSYSGTGAEKLFF.

The chain is built from TRBV6-5 and TRBJ2-3, with D perhaps TRBD1 (6 bases). Germline V gene data show CDR1 as MNHEY and CDR2 as SVGAGI. The germline V and J ends were trimmed by 0 bases and 3 bases, with 10 bases remaining between them. CDR3 length equals 15 residues. CDR3 amino acids: CASSYSGQWTDTQYF. CDR3 bases: TGTGCCAGCAGTTACTCCGGACAGTGGACAGATACGCAGTATTTT.

The chain is built from TRBV9 and TRBJ2-5, with 8 bases matching TRBD2. Germline V CDR1 and CDR2: SGDLS, YYNGEE. J gave up 1 base and V 0 bases, and 5 bases lay outside the gene matches. The CDR3 is 16 amino acids. The CDR3 sequence: CASSVVGAGVQETQYF. The CDR3, as DNA: TGTGCCAGCAGCGTAGTCGGAGCGGGGGTCCAAGAGACCCAGTACTTC.

This clone was observed a single time. V is TRBV4-1 and J is TRBJ2-1; 11 nucleotides line up with TRBD2. CDR1 and CDR2 (germline): MGHRA, YSYEKL. The V gene end was trimmed by 1 base and the J gene end by 2 bases; junction bases not matched to a gene: 7. This CDR3 is built from 18 residues. CDR3 protein: CASSQVGPSGGPYNEQFF. CDR3 nucleotides: TGCGCCAGCAGCCAAGTAGGCCCTAGCGGGGGGCCCTACAATGAGCAGTTCTTC.

V gene TRBV2 combines with J gene TRBJ2-5; 8 nucleotides line up with TRBD1. V lost 1 base, J lost 5 bases, and 6 bases stayed unmatched. Germline V gives CDR1 SNHLY, CDR2 FYNNEI. This CDR3 is 15 amino acids long. Written as DNA, the CDR3 is TGTGCCAGCAGTGAAGACAGGGGGGATTTTGAGACCCAGTACTTC. Translating gives CASSEDRGDFETQYF.

The chain joins TRBV7-9 to TRBJ2-3; D perhaps matches TRBD1 (6 bases). Germline V CDR1 and CDR2: SEHNR, FQNEAQ (reference sequence). This CDR3 has 14 residues. V was cut by 7 bases and J by 3 bases, with 14 bases left in between. For the CDR3, the DNA is TGTGCCAGCAAATTAGCAGGGGCAACAGATACGCAGTATTTT. The encoded protein is CASKLAGATDTQYF.

V usage is TRBV28 and J usage is TRBJ1-1; TRBD1 agrees at 8 bases. The CDR3 length is 15 residues. V was clipped by 1 base and J by 4 bases; unmatched bases: 5. Germline loops: CDR1 MDHEN, CDR2 SYDVKM. The CDR3 loop reads CASSLFGQGITEAFF. DNA of the CDR3: TGTGCCAGCAGTTTATTTGGACAGGGTATCACTGAAGCTTTCTTT.

The V gene is TRBV9, the J gene TRBJ2-2; 10 nucleotides match TRBD2. The CDR3 length is 15 residues. Germline-derived CDR1 and CDR2 are SGDLS and YYNGEE. V dropped 3 bases and J dropped 7; count of bases not matched to a gene: 6. For the CDR3, the DNA is TGTGCCAGCAGCGCGGCTAGCGGGGGTGGCGGGGAGCTGTTTTTT. This translates into CASSAASGGGGELFF.

V gene TRBV4-3 combines with J gene TRBJ2-7, with a possible D match to TRBD1 (6 bases). The CDR3 spans 16 residues. The germline V gene encodes CDR1 LGHNA and CDR2 YSLEER. V lost 1 base, J lost 2 bases, and 15 bases lay in between. CDR3 in DNA: TGCGCCAGCAGCCAAGCGGAGGCAGGGGCTGCCTACGAGCAGTACTTC. Its translation is CASSQAEAGAAYEQYF.

This chain joins TRBV29-1 and TRBJ2-7; maybe TRBD2 (5 bases). V gave up 4 bases and J gave up 5 bases, with 9 bases separating them. The germline gives CDR1 SQVTM, CDR2 ANQGSEA. The CDR3 has 11 residues. CDR3 sequence (DNA): TGCAGCGTTGCCAGGAGGAACGAGCAGTACTTC. Translating it yields CSVARRNEQYF.

The chain recombines TRBV23-1 with TRBJ1-2; D unresolved. TRBV23-1 is an open reading frame, and its role is uncertain. The V and J ends lost 3 bases and 0 bases respectively, with 20 bases between them. The CDR3 covers 18 residues. DNA for the CDR3: TGCGCCAGCAGTCATTCCGGAGGAAAGGCTCCGGCTAACTATGGCTACACCTTC. Protein sequence: CASSHSGGKAPANYGYTF.

This chain uses TRBV28 with TRBJ1-5; D unresolved. This CDR3 has 14 amino acids. Germline V gene data show CDR1 as MDHEN and CDR2 as SYDVKM. V was trimmed by 6 bases and J by 4 bases, leaving 13 bases between them. The CDR3 sequence: CASRPDLRNQPQHF. The DNA for the CDR3 is TGTGCCAGCAGGCCCGATTTGCGGAATCAGCCCCAGCATTTT. The full variable domain, its missing parts supplied by reference TRBV28 and TRBJ1-5, is DVKVTQSSRYLVKRTGEKVFLECVQDMDHENMFWYRQDPGLGLRLIYFSYDVKMKEKGDIPEGYSVSREKKERFSLILESASTNQTSMYLCASRPDLRNQPQHFGDGTRLSIL.

The J gene is TRBJ2-2, the V gene TRBV11-3; 8 bases agree with TRBD1. The CDR3 runs to 18 residues. Germline CDR1 SGHNT, CDR2 YENEEA. The V segment lost 5 bases and the J segment 1 base; nucleotides outside the gene matches: 12. CDR3 nucleotides: TGTGCCAGCAGCCCCCGCGGGACAGGAGAAAAGAACACCGGGGAGCTGTTTTTT. It translates to CASSPRGTGEKNTGELFF.

This clone appeared once. This chain joins TRBV20-1 and TRBJ2-1; D is ambiguous. Trimming shortened V by 5 bases and J by 15 bases, and 8 bases separated the two germline ends. This CDR3 has 8 amino acids. CDR1 and CDR2 from the germline V gene are DFQATT and SNEGSKA (reference sequence). CDR3 sequence reads: CSAHPGFF. For the CDR3, the DNA is TGCAGTGCTCATCCCGGGTTCTTC.

This chain connects TRBV6-5 to TRBJ2-1, with 8 bases fitting TRBD2. The junction had 14 bases not matched to a gene; V was cut back by 6 bases and J by 13 bases. Per the germline V gene, CDR1 is MNHEY and CDR2 is SVGAGI. CDR3 length: 14 residues. CDR3 residues: CASSRGDGGGQQFF. CDR3 DNA sequence: TGTGCCAGCAGCCGTGGGGACGGCGGGGGGCAACAGTTCTTC.

The CDR3 sequence: CASSQSIGLGLSEAFF. DNA for the CDR3: TGCGCCAGCAGCCAAAGCATCGGCTTGGGGCTATCTGAAGCTTTCTTT. The chain couples TRBV4-1 to TRBJ1-1; possible D gene TRBD1, 5 bases. The V end was cut by 2 bases, the J end by 6 bases, with 19 bases between. The CDR3 length is 16 residues. Germline CDR1 reads MGHRA; CDR2 reads YSYEKL.

The table lists this clone with a count of one. The chain recombines TRBV28 with TRBJ2-7; 7 bases map to TRBD1. CDR1 and CDR2 (germline): MDHEN, SYDVKM. Losses at the gene ends were 3 bases for V and 2 bases for J; bases not matched to a gene: 10. This CDR3 region has 16 residues. CDR3 DNA sequence: TGTGCCAGCAGTTTGGTCGACAGGGCAACAACCTACGAGCAGTACTTC. Amino acids: CASSLVDRATTYEQYF.

The chain recombines TRBV7-2 with TRBJ1-1; a possible D gene is TRBD1 (5 bases). Germline-derived CDR1 and CDR2 are SGHTA and FQGNSA. V lost 1 base and J 4 bases, leaving 7 bases between the germline ends. The CDR3 has 13 residues. CDR3: CASSLGQSTEAFF. CDR3 in DNA: TGTGCCAGCAGCTTAGGACAGAGCACTGAAGCTTTCTTT.

This chain joins TRBV5-1 and TRBJ2-3; 8 nucleotides line up with TRBD1. V was pared by 5 bases and J by 1 base, with 3 bases of the junction left unmatched. Germline loops: CDR1 SGHRS, CDR2 YFSETQ. The CDR3 is 14 amino acids. The CDR3 loop is CASRGGQGTDTQYF. The CDR3 coding sequence is TGCGCCAGCAGAGGGGGACAGGGCACAGATACGCAGTATTTT.

The gene calls are TRBV21-1 and TRBJ2-1; TRBD2, as called in the table, went unchecked against the DNA. TRBV21-1 is labeled a pseudogene. This CDR3 region has 16 residues. DNA for the CDR3: TGTGCCAGCAGCAAATGGAGACTAGCAAGGAAAAATGAGCAGTTCTTC. Translating gives CASSKWRLARKNEQFF.